A single sample gave rise to the 16 T cell receptor beta chains below, sequenced in a study of OX40 agonist ivuxolimab in advanced cancers. TCRdb's table, derived via immunoSEQ multiplex PCR, lists solely in-frame clones and lacks some. The sample has 77,000 or so clones, about nine tenths seen once. The specimen comprised CD4+ or CD8+ T cells sorted from blood, sampled in a trial of the OX40 agonist ivuxolimab. These receptors all come from an adult with an advanced solid tumor such as melanoma, head and neck, liver or kidney cancer.

The chain is built from TRBV12-5 and TRBJ1-1, with D possibly TRBD1 on 5 matching bases. The V end was cut by 5 bases, the J end by 1 base, with 8 bases between. Looked up from germline, CDR1 is LGHNT and CDR2 is FRNRAP. This CDR3 region has 13 residues. The chain's CDR3 is CASGAQGNTEAFF. CDR3 DNA sequence: TGTGCTAGTGGTGCCCAGGGGAACACTGAAGCTTTCTTT. The entire variable domain, with the rest obtained from reference TRBV12-5 and TRBJ1-1, is as follows: DARVTQTPRHKVTEMGQEVTMRCQPILGHNTVFWYRQTMMQGLELLAYFRNRAPLDDSGMPKDRFSAEMPDATLATLKIQPSEPRDSAVYFCASGAQGNTEAFFGQGTRLTVV.

The chain links TRBV11-2 to TRBJ2-5; 11 bases are a match to TRBD2. The V segment lost 4 bases and the J segment 1 base; nucleotides outside the gene matches: 8. The germline V gene has CDR1 SGHAT and CDR2 FQNNGV. The CDR3 has 17 amino acids. The CDR3 spells CASSSGTSGNIQETQYF. As DNA, the CDR3 is TGTGCCAGCAGCTCCGGGACTAGCGGAAACATCCAAGAGACCCAGTACTTC. Variable domain in full (rest from reference TRBV11-2 and TRBJ2-5): EAGVAQSPRYKIIEKRQSVAFWCNPISGHATLYWYQQILGQGPKLLIQFQNNGVVDDSQLPKDRFSAERLKGVDSTLKIQPAKLEDSAVYLCASSSGTSGNIQETQYFGPGTRLLVL.

The chain couples TRBV5-4 to TRBJ1-1; weak D call: TRBD1 (6 bases). Trimming took 7 bases from V and 1 from J, leaving 14 bases between them. The germline V gene encodes CDR1 SGHNT and CDR2 YYREEE (reference sequence). This CDR3 has 14 residues. CDR3 sequence: CASALPGANTEAFF. The CDR3, as DNA: TGTGCCAGCGCCCTCCCGGGGGCGAACACTGAAGCTTTCTTT.

The rearrangement joins TRBV2 to TRBJ2-3; 8 bases line up with TRBD2. The germline CDR1 and CDR2 sequences are SNHLY and FYNNEI. This CDR3 is 16 amino acids long. V was pared by 7 bases and J by 4 bases, with 13 bases of the junction left unmatched. Here the CDR3 reads CASKESSGTSADTQYF. CDR3 in DNA: TGTGCCAGCAAGGAATCCTCCGGGACTAGTGCAGATACGCAGTATTTT.

The gene calls are TRBV7-2 and TRBJ2-5; 9 nucleotides agree with TRBD1. The junction had 15 bases not matched to a gene; V was cut back by 5 bases and J by 5 bases. The germline V gene has CDR1 SGHTA and CDR2 FQGNSA. This CDR3 is 17 amino acids long. The chain's CDR3 is CASSKNLGQGLTETQYF. The CDR3 DNA follows: TGTGCCAGCAGCAAAAACTTGGGACAGGGACTTACGGAGACCCAGTACTTC.

The genes are TRBV11-2 and TRBJ2-1; 14 nucleotides agree with TRBD2. Losses at the gene ends were 1 base for V and 5 bases for J; bases not matched to a gene: 4. Germline V gene lookup returns CDR1 SGHAT and CDR2 FQNNGV. This CDR3 spans 17 amino acids. CDR3: CASSLVGLAGVNNEQFF. In DNA, the CDR3 is TGTGCCAGCAGCTTAGTGGGACTAGCGGGAGTCAACAATGAGCAGTTCTTC.

This clone was observed a few times. V usage is TRBV19 and J usage is TRBJ1-5, with TRBD1 matching over 10 bases. CDR3 length: 17 amino acids. Germline V gives CDR1 LNHDA, CDR2 SQIVND (reference sequence). The V and J ends lost 8 bases and 0 bases, in that order; junction bases with no gene match: 10. CDR3 region: CASPPGQGSLSNQPQHF. As DNA, the CDR3 is TGTGCCAGTCCACCGGGACAGGGGTCCCTTAGCAATCAGCCCCAGCATTTT.

This clone was recorded only once. The chain links TRBV5-5 to TRBJ2-7; TRBD2 aligns across 9 bases. The length of the CDR3 is 15 residues. Unmatched junction bases numbered 4, after V lost 3 bases and J lost 0 bases. The germline gives CDR1 SGHKS, CDR2 YYEKEE (reference sequence). The CDR3 loop reads CASSSKAGGSYEQYF. CDR3 DNA: TGTGCCAGCAGCTCAAAAGCGGGAGGCTCCTACGAGCAGTACTTC.

The chain is built from TRBV18 and TRBJ2-3; 9 bases match TRBD2. The CDR3 length is 21 residues. CDR1 is KGHSH, CDR2 LQKENI, per germline. J lost 4 bases, V lost 8 bases, and 28 bases had no gene match. The CDR3 DNA follows: TGTGCCAGCCCCGTGCTCGTCTCTACTAGCGGGCCCCTTGGTAGGGCAGATACGCAGTATTTT. Protein: CASPVLVSTSGPLGRADTQYF.

This clone has just a few counts. V gene TRBV7-2 combines with J gene TRBJ1-2; D unresolved. V was pared by 1 base and J by 2 bases, with 11 bases between. CDR1 is SGHTA and CDR2 is FQGNSA in the germline V gene. There are 15 residues in the CDR3. CDR3 amino acids: CASSLGIGPNYGYTF. The CDR3 DNA reads as TGTGCCAGCAGCTTAGGAATAGGGCCAAACTATGGCTACACCTTC.

This chain uses TRBV6-1 with TRBJ2-7; a weak D match, TRBD2 (6 bases). The CDR3 totals 14 residues. V was cut by 5 bases and J by 4 bases, with 15 bases left in between. Germline CDR1 and CDR2: MNHNS and SASEGT. The CDR3 sequence: CASSRGGIAYEQYF. DNA for the CDR3: TGTGCCAGCAGTCGGGGAGGTATTGCTTACGAGCAGTACTTC.

The rearrangement uses TRBV9 and TRBJ2-7; weak D call: TRBD2 (5 bases). The germline V gene has CDR1 SGDLS and CDR2 YYNGEE. The V gene lost 0 bases and the J gene lost 0 bases, with 7 bases spanning the gap. The CDR3 extends over 14 amino acids. The CDR3 coding sequence is TGTGCCAGCAGCGTAGGGGAGTCCTCCTACGAGCAGTACTTC. It encodes CASSVGESSYEQYF.

The chain joins TRBV9 to TRBJ1-1; D is undetermined. CDR1 is SGDLS and CDR2 is YYNGEE in the germline V gene. Trimming took 1 base from V and 1 from J, leaving 11 bases between them. The CDR3 extends over 15 amino acids. DNA for the CDR3: TGTGCCAGCAGCGTAACTGTGGGAACGAACACTGAAGCTTTCTTT. Amino acids: CASSVTVGTNTEAFF.

The V and J genes are TRBV19 and TRBJ1-2; 10 nucleotides line up with TRBD1. The CDR3 totals 14 residues. From germline, CDR1 is LNHDA and CDR2 SQIVND (reference sequence). V lost 3 bases and J lost 7; bases outside the gene matches: 5. The DNA for the CDR3 is TGTGCCAGTAGTATCGGACAGGGGGTTAGTGGCTACACCTTC. It specifies CASSIGQGVSGYTF. The whole variable domain, filled in from reference TRBV19 and TRBJ1-2, reads DGGITQSPKYLFRKEGQNVTLSCEQNLNHDAMYWYRQDPGQGLRLIYYSQIVNDFQKGDIAEGYSVSREKKESFPLTVTSAQKNPTAFYLCASSIGQGVSGYTFGSGTRLTVV.

The chain combines TRBV6-5 with TRBJ1-6; D uncertain. The CDR3 loop spans 12 amino acids. V was pared by 6 bases and J by 7 bases, with 7 bases between. The germline CDR1 and CDR2 sequences are MNHEY and SVGAGI. The CDR3 nucleotides are TGTGCCAGCAGAGGCGGAAATTCACCCCTCCACTTT. Its translation: CASRGGNSPLHF.

On this clone: Other DNA sequences in this specimen translate into the identical CDR3. The chain has TRBV18 and TRBJ2-6; D remains unclear. The germline V and J ends were trimmed by 6 bases and 0 bases, with 9 bases remaining between them. This CDR3 is built from 15 residues. Germline loops: CDR1 KGHSH, CDR2 LQKENI. The CDR3 DNA is TGTGCCAGCTCTCCCACACGCTCTGGGGCCAACGTCCTGACTTTC. Encoded protein: CASSPTRSGANVLTF.